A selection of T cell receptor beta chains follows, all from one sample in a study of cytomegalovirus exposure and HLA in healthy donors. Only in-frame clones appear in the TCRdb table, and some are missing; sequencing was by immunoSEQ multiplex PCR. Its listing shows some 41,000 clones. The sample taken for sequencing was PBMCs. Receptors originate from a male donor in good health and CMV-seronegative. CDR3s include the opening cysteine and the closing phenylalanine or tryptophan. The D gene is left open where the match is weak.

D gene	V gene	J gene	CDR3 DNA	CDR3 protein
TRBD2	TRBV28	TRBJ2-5	TGTGCCAGCAGTTTAGGACTAGCGGGCATAGAGACCCAGTACTTC	CASSLGLAGIETQYF
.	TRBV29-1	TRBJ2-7	TGCAGCGTTGTGGGGGCCGATACCTACGAGCAGTACTTC	CSVVGADTYEQYF
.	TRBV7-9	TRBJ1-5	TGTGCCAGCAGCTCTACCCAACAGCCCCAGCATTTT	CASSSTQQPQHF
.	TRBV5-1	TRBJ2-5	TGCGCCAGCAGCTGGGACACTCTCGGGGAGCAGTACTTC	CASSWDTLGEQYF
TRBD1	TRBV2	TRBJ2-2	TGTGCCAGCAGACTGGACAGGAGTAACACCGGGGAGCTGTTTTTT	CASRLDRSNTGELFF
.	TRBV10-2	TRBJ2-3	TGCGCCAGCAGTACCGGGTTTAGCACAGATACGCAGTATTTT	CASSTGFSTDTQYF
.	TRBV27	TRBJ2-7	TGTGCCAGCAGTTTATCGCCGTCGTCGCGGGAGCAGTACTTC	CASSLSPSSREQYF
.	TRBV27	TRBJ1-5	TGTGCCAGCAGAGAGGAGGGGTTCAATCAGCCCCAGCATTTT	CASREEGFNQPQHF
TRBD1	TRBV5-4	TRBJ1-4	TGTGCCAGCAGCTTCCGGGACAGTGAAAAACTGTTTTTT	CASSFRDSEKLFF
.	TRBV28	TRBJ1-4	TGTGCCAGCAGTACGAGGAGGGGCAGGGATGGAAAACTGTTTTTT	CASSTRRGRDGKLFF
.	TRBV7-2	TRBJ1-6	TGTGCCAGCAGCTTAGTACAGGGTAATTCACCCCTCCACTTT	CASSLVQGNSPLHF
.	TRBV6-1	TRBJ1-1	TGTGCCAGCAGGCTGGGAGGGGGGCGGCTTGAAGCTTTCTTT	CASRLGGGRLEAFF
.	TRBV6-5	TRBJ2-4	TGTGCCAGCAGTTCTGGCCTAGCCAAAAACATTCAGTACTTC	CASSSGLAKNIQYF
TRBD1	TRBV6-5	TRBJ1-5	TGTGCCAGCAGCATAGACAGGGGGTATGAGCCCCAGCATTTT	CASSIDRGYEPQHF
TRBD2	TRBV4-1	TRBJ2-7	TGCGCCAGCAGCCGGGGAGCGGGGGGTGCCTACGAGCAGTACTTC	CASSRGAGGAYEQYF
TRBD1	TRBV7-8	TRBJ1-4	TGTGCCAGCAGCTTAGGAACAGGGGTGCTGTTTTTT	CASSLGTGVLFF
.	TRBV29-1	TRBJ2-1	TGCAGCGTTGAAAGCCAGCGAAGCTCCTACAATGAGCAGTTCTTC	CSVESQRSSYNEQFF
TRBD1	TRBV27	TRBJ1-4	TGTGCCAGCAGTTCACAGGGGGTAGATGAAAAACTGTTTTTT	CASSSQGVDEKLFF
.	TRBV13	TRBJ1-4	TGTGCCAGCAGCTCGAGGGGGGGGAAGGAAAAACTGTTTTTT	CASSSRGGKEKLFF
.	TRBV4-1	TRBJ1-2	TGCGCCAGCAGCCAGATTATTTCCGCGGACTATGGCTACACCTTC	CASSQIISADYGYTF
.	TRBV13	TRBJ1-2	TGTGCCAGCAGCTTAGTCTCCCAGGCGGGCGATGGCTACACCTTC	CASSLVSQAGDGYTF
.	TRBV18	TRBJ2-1	TGTGCCAGCTACGGGACTGCCGCCTACAATGAGCAGTTCTTC	CASYGTAAYNEQFF
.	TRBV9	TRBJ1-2	TGTGCCAGCAGCGTAGACGCAGGGCATGGCTACACCTTC	CASSVDAGHGYTF
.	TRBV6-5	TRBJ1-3	TGTGCCAGCAGTTTCAGAAACACCATATATTTT	CASSFRNTIYF
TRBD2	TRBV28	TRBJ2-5	TGTGCCAGCAGTTTATGGGGCGGGGGGGCGCCCAAGTTGACCCAGTACTTC	CASSLWGGGAPKLTQYF
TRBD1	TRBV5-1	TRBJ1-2	TGCGCCAGCAGCCCGGAGGGGGCCCTCTATGGCTACACCTTC	CASSPEGALYGYTF
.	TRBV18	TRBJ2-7	TGTGCCAGCTCACCAAGGCAGGGCTACGAGCAGTACTTC	CASSPRQGYEQYF
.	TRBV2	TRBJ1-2	TGTGCCAGCAGTGAAGAACAGAACTATGGCTACACCTTC	CASSEEQNYGYTF
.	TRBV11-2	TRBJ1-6	TGTGCCAGCAGCTTAGGGGGGCTGGGATGGAATTCACCCCTCCACTTT	CASSLGGLGWNSPLHF
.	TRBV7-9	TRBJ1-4	TGTGGAACGGGATCGGTGAATGAAAAACTGTTTTTT	CGTGSVNEKLFF
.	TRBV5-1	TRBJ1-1	TGCGCCAGCAGCTTAGGGTCGGGGGGGCGTAATGAAGCTTTCTTT	CASSLGSGGRNEAFF
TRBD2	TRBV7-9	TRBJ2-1	TGTGCCAGCAGCTTTGGGGGGGGAGACTACAATGAGCAGTTCTTC	CASSFGGGDYNEQFF
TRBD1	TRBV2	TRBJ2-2	TGTGCCAGCAGGGCGTCCCGGGACAGGGGGCGTGTGGAGCTGTTTTTT	CASRASRDRGRVELFF
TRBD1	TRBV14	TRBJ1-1	TGTGCCAGCAGCCAACGCACGGGACAGGGGAACACTGAAGCTTTCTTT	CASSQRTGQGNTEAFF
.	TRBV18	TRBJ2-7	TGTGCCAGCTCACCACGGCGGGACTCGAGCGAGCAGTACTTC	CASSPRRDSSEQYF
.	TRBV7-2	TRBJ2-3	TGTGCCAGCAGCCCGCGGGCCCTTGATACGCAGTATTTT	CASSPRALDTQYF
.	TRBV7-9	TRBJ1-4	TGTGCCAGCAGCTTAGCCGACACCTTGGGTGAAAAACTGTTTTTT	CASSLADTLGEKLFF
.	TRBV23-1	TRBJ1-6	TGCGCCAGCAGCCCCCGGGACACTAATTCACCCCTCCACTTT	CASSPRDTNSPLHF
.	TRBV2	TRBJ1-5	TGTGCCAGCAGTGAACGGGGGTATGGCAATCAGCCCCAGCATTTT	CASSERGYGNQPQHF
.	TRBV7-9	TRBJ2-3	TGTGCCAGCAGCCCCGTAACAGATACGCAGTATTTT	CASSPVTDTQYF
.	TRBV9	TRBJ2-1	TGTGCCAGCAGCGCCCGGAGAGGGGGGGAATCCTACAATGAGCAGTTCTTC	CASSARRGGESYNEQFF
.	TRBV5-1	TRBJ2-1	TGCGCCAGCAGAGCGATTCTATCCTACAATGAGCAGTTCTTC	CASRAILSYNEQFF
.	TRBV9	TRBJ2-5	TGTGCCAGCAGCGTAGGCTGGGCAGCCCAAGAGACCCAGTACTTC	CASSVGWAAQETQYF
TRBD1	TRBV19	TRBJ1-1	TGTGCCAGTAGTATACGACAAGGGGGCAAGGGTGAAGCTTTCTTT	CASSIRQGGKGEAFF
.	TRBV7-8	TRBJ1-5	TGTGCCAGCAGTCCCCAGGGCCAGCCCCAGCATTTT	CASSPQGQPQHF
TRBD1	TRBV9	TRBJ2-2	TGTGCCAGCAGCGTAGCTACAGGACAGGGGTCCACCGGGGAGCTGTTTTTT	CASSVATGQGSTGELFF
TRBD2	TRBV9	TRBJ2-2	TGTGCCAGCAGCGCAAGGACTAGCGGGGGGACGAGGACCGGGGAGCTGTTTTTT	CASSARTSGGTRTGELFF
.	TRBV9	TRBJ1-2	TGTGCCAGCAGCACCGGACGAGGACTAAGCTATGGCTACACCTTC	CASSTGRGLSYGYTF
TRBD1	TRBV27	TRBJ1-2	TGTGCCAGCAGTTTAGACAGGGCCATCGGTGGCTACACCTTC	CASSLDRAIGGYTF
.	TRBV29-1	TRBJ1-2	TGCAGCGTCACTCGGGCCGGGAGGGGTAGAGGCTACACCTTC	CSVTRAGRGRGYTF
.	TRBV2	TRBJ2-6	TGTGCCAGCAGTGAACGCCTATCTGGGGCCAACGTCCTGACTTTC	CASSERLSGANVLTF